These T cell receptor beta chains were read from a single sample in a study of T cell clones after liver transplantation. Repertoires were generated with immunoSEQ multiplex PCR, while TCRdb's copy carries only in-frame clones and drops some. The repertoire includes about 71,000 clones, about four fifths of them detected once, and about 0.79% sits in the top ten. The starting material was CD4+ T cells from blood, obtained 12 months after liver transplant. These receptors were collected from a human patient who received a liver transplant. Some of these T cells may belong to the graft donor. The CDR3 runs from the conserved cysteine through the conserved F or W. The order of the fields is D gene, clone size, J gene, V gene, CDR3 DNA, CDR3 protein. D genes are given only for firm matches. Expanded clones get a size class; other rows say once, few or many, or leave the size out.

TRBD1 | once | TRBJ1-2 | TRBV4-2 | TGTGCCAGCAGCCGCTCGACAGGGACATCCAACTATGGCTACACCTTC | CASSRSTGTSNYGYTF
NA | few | TRBJ1-2 | TRBV5-1 | TGCGCCAGCAGAGACGAGGGGTTGGTCTATGGCTACACCTTC | CASRDEGLVYGYTF
NA | medium-sized | TRBJ2-6 | TRBV18 | TGTGCCAGCTCACCAAATCTCCGGAGCTCTGGGGCCAACGTCCTGACTTTC | CASSPNLRSSGANVLTF
TRBD1 | NA | TRBJ2-5 | TRBV29-1 | TGCAGCGCCGTCGGGACAGGGACCCAAGAGACCCAGTACTTC | CSAVGTGTQETQYF
NA | NA | TRBJ2-7 | TRBV7-2 | TGTGCCAGCAGCTCCTCGACAGGCTACGAGCAGTACTTC | CASSSSTGYEQYF
TRBD1 | once | TRBJ2-1 | TRBV7-2 | TGTGCCAGCAGCTTAGACAGGGGGGACAGGGAGCAGTTCTTC | CASSLDRGDREQFF
TRBD2 | NA | TRBJ2-5 | TRBV7-2 | TGTGCCAGCAGCCTGCGGCCTAGCGGGAGTGGGGAGACCCAGTACTTC | CASSLRPSGSGETQYF
NA | once | TRBJ2-6 | TRBV30 | TGTGCCTGGAGCTCCGGGCACCCCCTCTCTGGGGCCAACGTCCTGACTTTC | CAWSSGHPLSGANVLTF
TRBD1 | NA | TRBJ2-5 | TRBV18 | TGTGCCAGCTCACCAGGACAGGGGGTAGAGACCCAGTACTTC | CASSPGQGVETQYF
TRBD2 | NA | TRBJ2-3 | TRBV2 | TGTGCCAGCAGTGAAGGCGGGAGGGCCACAGATACGCAGTATTTT | CASSEGGRATDTQYF
TRBD1 | NA | TRBJ1-1 | TRBV6-6 | TGTGCCAGCAGTTATTCACCCCGACAGGGGGCTTTCTTT | CASSYSPRQGAFF
NA | NA | TRBJ2-3 | TRBV13 | TGTGCCAGCAGCCCATCACGGGGGAGTGATACGCAGTATTTT | CASSPSRGSDTQYF
NA | NA | TRBJ1-3 | TRBV18 | TGTGCCAGCTCATTCCGACAGGTTGGGGGTCCTGACTCTGGAAACACCATATATTTT | CASSFRQVGGPDSGNTIYF
TRBD1 | NA | TRBJ2-7 | TRBV28 | TGTGCCAGCAGTCCCCCCTTCGGGACAGGGGGATTCGAGCAGTACTTC | CASSPPFGTGGFEQYF
NA | NA | TRBJ1-1 | TRBV18 | TGTGCCAGCTCCGAGTCCGGGGGCACTGAAGCTTTCTTT | CASSESGGTEAFF